The 22 T cell receptor beta chains reported below all come from one sample, sequenced in a study of cytomegalovirus exposure and HLA in healthy donors. 13 Jbeta primers and 60 Vbeta primers were used for the PCR. The assay was immunoSEQ multiplex PCR, and TCRdb's table has in-frame clones only and misses some. The data contain 130,000 to 150,000 clones, over 70% of them singletons. Sequenced input: PBMCs. The origin of the receptors is a male donor in good health and CMV-seronegative.

The chain has TRBV7-2 and TRBJ1-2; 7 nucleotides agree with TRBD1. The CDR3 length is 18 residues. Germline assignment: CDR1 SGHTA and CDR2 FQGNSA. The V gene end was trimmed by 5 bases and the J gene end by 2 bases; junction bases not matched to a gene: 17. The chain's CDR3 is CASSRKGGSSTQNYGYTF. The CDR3 region has the DNA TGTGCCAGCAGCCGGAAAGGGGGCAGCTCAACCCAGAACTATGGCTACACCTTC.

V and J are TRBV7-9 and TRBJ2-2; D call uncertain. Deletions cut 5 bases from V and 3 bases from J, with 10 bases between. From germline, CDR1 is SEHNR and CDR2 FQNEAQ (reference sequence). There are 14 residues in the CDR3. The CDR3 nucleotides read TGTGCCAGCAGCCTACGCGGAGACACCGGGGAGCTGTTTTTT. Translating it yields CASSLRGDTGELFF.

J is TRBJ1-2 and V is TRBV4-3, with D possibly TRBD1 on 5 matching bases. CDR3 size: 13 residues. With 0 bases removed from V and 8 bases from J, the gap between germline ends came to 10 bases. Germline CDR1 is LGHNA and CDR2 is YSLEER. The CDR3: CASSQDRPGGYTF. In nucleotides, the CDR3 is TGCGCCAGCAGCCAAGACAGGCCAGGGGGCTACACCTTC.

The chain couples TRBV10-3 to TRBJ2-7, with 9 bases aligning to TRBD1. This CDR3 spans 14 amino acids. CDR1 is ENHRY and CDR2 is SYGVKD in the germline V gene. V was pared by 6 bases and J by 0 bases, with 3 bases of the junction left unmatched. DNA of the CDR3: TGTGCCATCAGGCGGACAGGGGACTCCTACGAGCAGTACTTC. Its translation is CAIRRTGDSYEQYF.

The rearrangement joins TRBV2 to TRBJ2-1; D remains ambiguous. CDR3 length equals 13 residues. With 8 bases removed from V and 5 bases from J, the gap between germline ends came to 13 bases. Germline CDR1 SNHLY, CDR2 FYNNEI. The CDR3 sequence is CASRIRGHNEQFF. For the CDR3, the DNA is TGTGCCAGCCGAATTAGAGGCCACAATGAGCAGTTCTTC.

The chain uses TRBV5-8 and TRBJ2-3; 7 nucleotides line up with TRBD1. Germline CDR1 SGHTS, CDR2 YDEGEE. The CDR3 is 14 residues long. J was trimmed by 3 bases and V by 4 bases; bases with no gene match: 5. The CDR3 nucleotides read TGTGCCAGCAGCCCAAAACAGGGGACAGATACGCAGTATTTT. It specifies CASSPKQGTDTQYF.

The chain uses TRBV5-1 and TRBJ2-2, with D possibly TRBD2 on 6 matching bases. V was shortened by 0 bases and J by 4 bases, with 16 bases between the two germline ends. This CDR3 is built from 17 residues. Per germline, CDR1 SGHRS and CDR2 YFSETQ. The CDR3 here is CASSLETILGSTGELFF. The CDR3 DNA reads as TGCGCCAGCAGCTTGGAGACCATACTCGGGAGCACCGGGGAGCTGTTTTTT.

This clone is a singleton in its sample. This chain connects TRBV30 to TRBJ1-1, with D unresolved. Germline values: CDR1 GTSNPN, CDR2 SVGIG (reference sequence). The CDR3 loop spans 12 amino acids. V lost 4 bases and J 1 base, leaving 7 bases between the germline ends. This chain's CDR3 is CAWTTQNTEAFF. DNA of the CDR3: TGTGCCTGGACGACACAGAACACTGAAGCTTTCTTT.

The chain has TRBV11-2 and TRBJ1-6; a weak D match, TRBD1 (5 bases). V lost 2 bases, J lost 5 bases, and 10 bases lay in between. The CDR3 runs 15 residues. From germline, CDR1 is SGHAT and CDR2 FQNNGV. CDR3 DNA sequence: TGTGCCAGCAGCTTATTAGGGGCAGATAATTCACCCCTCCACTTT. Translation gives CASSLLGADNSPLHF.

This clone was observed a single time. This chain links TRBV7-9 with TRBJ2-2, with 8 bases identical to TRBD1. Trimming took 5 bases from V and 6 from J; bases not matched to a gene: 17. CDR1 is SEHNR, CDR2 FQNEAQ, per germline (reference sequence). The CDR3 loop spans 18 amino acids. The CDR3 reads CASSAYLRGLTTPGELFF. CDR3 DNA sequence: TGTGCCAGCAGCGCATACCTCAGGGGGCTTACTACCCCCGGGGAGCTGTTTTTT.

The rearrangement links TRBV6-6 to TRBJ2-3; 10 bases map to TRBD2. The CDR3 runs 16 residues. From germline, CDR1 is MNHNY and CDR2 SVGAGI (reference sequence). Germline trimming cut 10 bases from V and 0 bases from J; bases unmatched to any gene: 10. In nucleotides, the CDR3 is TGTGCCACCCTAAGACTAGCGGGCACCAGCACAGATACGCAGTATTTT. This encodes CATLRLAGTSTDTQYF.

This rearrangement joins TRBV27 to TRBJ2-7, with 7 bases that match TRBD1. Germline V gene data show CDR1 as MNHEY and CDR2 as SMNVEV (reference sequence). The CDR3 has 15 residues. The ends lost 6 bases at V and 7 bases at J; junction bases unmatched: 15. The CDR3 nucleotides are TGTGCCAGCAGATTCACAGGGGTCCCGACGACGGAGCAGTACTTC. It specifies CASRFTGVPTTEQYF.

In DNA form, the CDR3 reads TGTGCCAGCAGTTTAAGGGGCCAGAATCAGCCCCAGCATTTT. It codes for CASSLRGQNQPQHF. V usage is TRBV27 and J usage is TRBJ1-5; D is perhaps TRBD1 (5 bases). The germline V gene encodes CDR1 MNHEY and CDR2 SMNVEV (reference sequence). The CDR3 is 14 amino acids. The ends were cut back, 2 bases at V and 4 bases at J, with 9 bases in the middle.

This chain joins TRBV4-2 and TRBJ2-2, with D possibly matching TRBD1 (7 bases). CDR1 is LGHNA, CDR2 YNFKEQ, per germline. Trimming cost V 1 base and J 4 bases, with 10 bases left between them. CDR3 length: 15 residues. The CDR3 DNA is TGTGCCAGCAGCCAAGGACAGGGAGGCACCGGGGAGCTGTTTTTT. This translates into CASSQGQGGTGELFF.

The chain carries TRBV7-9 and TRBJ2-5; 7 nucleotides match TRBD2. CDR3 size: 17 residues. J lost 0 bases, V lost 2 bases, and 9 bases had no gene match. Germline CDR1 reads SEHNR; CDR2 reads FQNEAQ (reference sequence). CDR3 loop: CASSLSYPGRDQETQYF. CDR3 coding DNA: TGTGCCAGCAGCTTATCTTACCCGGGGAGGGACCAAGAGACCCAGTACTTC.

V and J are TRBV29-1 and TRBJ2-3, with D possibly being TRBD1 (5 bases). The CDR3 has 12 residues. Germline-derived CDR1 and CDR2 are SQVTM and ANQGSEA. Trimming cost V 6 bases and J 2 bases, with 9 bases left between them. The CDR3 is CSVRQYTDTQYF. The CDR3 region has the DNA TGCAGCGTCCGACAGTACACAGATACGCAGTATTTT.

CDR3 loop: CASSYSSPQGERGYTF. CDR3 coding DNA: TGTGCCAGCAGTTACTCTTCCCCACAGGGTGAGCGTGGCTACACCTTC. The chain employs TRBV6-5 and TRBJ1-2, with D possibly matching TRBD1 (6 bases). V was clipped by 0 bases and J by 7 bases, with 18 bases between them. The CDR3 runs to 16 residues. Germline values: CDR1 MNHEY, CDR2 SVGAGI.

The chain combines TRBV28 with TRBJ1-2; possible D gene TRBD1, 5 bases. Germline CDR1 is MDHEN and CDR2 is SYDVKM. Trimming left V 2 bases short and J 0 bases short, with 16 bases between. The CDR3 contains 17 residues. The DNA of the CDR3 is TGTGCCAGCAGTTTAGGGGGGGGAGGTTCAGCTAACTATGGCTACACCTTC. Protein: CASSLGGGGSANYGYTF.

This clone occurred a few times. This specimen includes other DNA sequences encoding the same CDR3. The chain links TRBV5-6 to TRBJ2-7; D may be TRBD1 (6 bases). Germline V gives CDR1 SGHDT, CDR2 YYEEEE. There are 16 residues in the CDR3. V lost 0 bases and J 4 bases, leaving 17 bases between the germline ends. CDR3 sequence: CASSLGSGQGWYEQYF. The CDR3 DNA reads as TGTGCCAGCAGCTTGGGTTCAGGTCAGGGGTGGTACGAGCAGTACTTC.

The chain links TRBV9 to TRBJ2-7, with D hard to call. The CDR3 runs to 14 residues. V gave up 6 bases and J gave up 0 bases, with 13 bases separating them. Germline CDR1 SGDLS, CDR2 YYNGEE. The CDR3 DNA reads TGTGCCAGCACCACCCTCCACAACTCCTACGAGCAGTACTTC. Its protein product is CASTTLHNSYEQYF.

This clone was recorded once. J is TRBJ2-5 and V is TRBV9; D possibly corresponds to TRBD2 (6 bases). The CDR3 spans 14 residues. Trimming removed 0 bases from V and 2 bases from J, with 8 bases in between. In germline, CDR1 is SGDLS, CDR2 YYNGEE. The CDR3 DNA follows: TGTGCCAGCAGCGTAGGCGGGGCGCAAGAGACCCAGTACTTC. As protein: CASSVGGAQETQYF.

J is TRBJ1-4 and V is TRBV6-1; a possible D gene is TRBD1 (5 bases). Trimming shortened V by 0 bases and J by 6 bases, and 11 bases separated the two germline ends. Germline CDR1 reads MNHNS; CDR2 reads SASEGT. CDR3 length equals 15 residues. The CDR3 DNA follows: TGTGCCAGCAGTGAAGCCTACCAGACAGATGAAAAACTGTTTTTT. This sequence encodes CASSEAYQTDEKLFF.